The present TCR beta chain was sequenced within a study of breast tumors, draining lymph nodes, adjacent tissues. This CDR3 contains 13 residues. V dropped 4 bases and J dropped 1 base, with 9 bases sitting between them. Looked up from germline, CDR1 is DFQATT and CDR2 is SNEGSKA (reference sequence). MiXCR, run by TCRdb on the multiplex PCR reads, gives a single entry per CDR3 protein. The profile covers 20,000 to 25,000 distinct CDR3 sequences, with more than 50% appearing a single time and 14% taken by the ten largest. Within the sample, this clonotype is medium-sized. Material: breast tumor tissue. The receptor was derived from a female donor with breast cancer. Some clones in this sample may be carry-over from other donors' samples. The gene calls are TRBV20-1 and TRBJ2-3; D gene unclear. This CDR3 is CSATLSRTDTQYF. The CDR3 DNA reads as TGCAGTGCTACCCTTAGCCGCACAGATACGCAGTATTTT.